This T cell receptor beta chain was captured in a study of molecular identifiers for immune sequencing clone quantification. Previously described methods with listed TCR primers produced the bulk TCR libraries. TCRdb reanalysed the PCR reads using MiXCR and keeps one entry per CDR3 protein. The top ten hold 0.78% of the sample, which has approximately 630,000 distinct CDR3 sequences, 25% seen once. Study-wide results and caveats: Molecules of identical TCR sharing a barcode could underestimate highly expanded clone sizes.

Germline V gene lookup returns CDR1 SGHDT and CDR2 YYEEEE. The CDR3 loop spans 14 amino acids. V was clipped by 0 bases and J by 5 bases; unmatched bases: 4. A note on this clonotype: Its matching antigen is unknown.

Sequenced sample: naive CD8+ T cells from blood, with Jurkat cell RNA spiked in. As to subset: FACS-sorted CD8+CD4-CCR7+CD45RA+ naive T cells. This chain links TRBV5-6 with TRBJ2-5, with 7 nucleotides matching TRBD2. The source of this sequence is a human donor in good health. Some libraries in this study had Jurkat cell RNA spiked in. CDR3 amino acids: CASSLAGGFETQYF. DNA for the CDR3: TGTGCCAGCAGCTTGGCCGGGGGGTTTGAGACCCAGTACTTC.